This TCR beta chain was recovered during a study of cytomegalovirus exposure and HLA in healthy donors. This clone was seen once. The PCR ran on 60 Vbeta and 13 Jbeta primers. Generated by immunoSEQ multiplex PCR, the TCRdb table keeps only in-frame clones and is missing some. The table includes about 180,000 clones, about 85% detected once. Although they were nominally healthy when sampled, donors likely had unrecorded immune exposures. Trimming cost V 2 bases and J 0 bases; bases outside gene matches: 3. The CDR3 is 17 amino acids. Germline V gives CDR1 SGHTA, CDR2 FQGNSA. The sequenced sample consisted of PBMCs. This chain links TRBV7-2 with TRBJ2-2; TRBD2 matches 10 bases. The clonotype originates from a boy aged 2-15 years in good health and CMV-seronegative. CDR3 in amino acids: CASSLSGRAANTGELFF. The DNA for the CDR3 is TGTGCCAGCAGCTTAAGCGGGAGGGCGGCGAACACCGGGGAGCTGTTTTTT.